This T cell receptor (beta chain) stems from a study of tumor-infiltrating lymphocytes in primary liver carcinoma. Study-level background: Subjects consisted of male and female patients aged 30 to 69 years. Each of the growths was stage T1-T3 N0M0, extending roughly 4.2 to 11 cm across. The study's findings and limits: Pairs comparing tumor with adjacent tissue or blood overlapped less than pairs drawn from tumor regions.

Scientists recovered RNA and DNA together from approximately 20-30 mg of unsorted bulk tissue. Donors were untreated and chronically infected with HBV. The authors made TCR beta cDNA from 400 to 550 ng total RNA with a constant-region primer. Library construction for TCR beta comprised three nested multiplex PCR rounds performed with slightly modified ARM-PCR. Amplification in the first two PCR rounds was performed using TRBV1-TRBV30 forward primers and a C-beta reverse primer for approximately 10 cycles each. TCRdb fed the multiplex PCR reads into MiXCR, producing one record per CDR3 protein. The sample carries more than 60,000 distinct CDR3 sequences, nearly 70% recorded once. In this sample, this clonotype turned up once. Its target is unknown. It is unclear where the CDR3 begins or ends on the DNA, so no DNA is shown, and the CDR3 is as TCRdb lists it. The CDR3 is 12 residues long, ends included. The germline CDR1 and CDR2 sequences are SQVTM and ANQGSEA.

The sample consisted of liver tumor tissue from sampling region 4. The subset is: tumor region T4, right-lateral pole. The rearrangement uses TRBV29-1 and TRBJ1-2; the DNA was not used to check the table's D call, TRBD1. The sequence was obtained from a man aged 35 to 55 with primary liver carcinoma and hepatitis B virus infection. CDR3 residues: CSVADSFYGCTF.